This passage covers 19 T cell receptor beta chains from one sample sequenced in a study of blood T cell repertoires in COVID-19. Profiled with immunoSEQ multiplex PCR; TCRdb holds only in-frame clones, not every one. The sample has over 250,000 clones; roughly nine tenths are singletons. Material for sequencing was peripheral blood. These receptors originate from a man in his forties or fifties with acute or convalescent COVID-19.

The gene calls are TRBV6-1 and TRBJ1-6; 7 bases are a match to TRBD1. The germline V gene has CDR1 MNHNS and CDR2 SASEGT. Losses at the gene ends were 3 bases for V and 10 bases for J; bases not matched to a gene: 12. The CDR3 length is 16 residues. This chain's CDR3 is CASSEGISTGTSPLHF. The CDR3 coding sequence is TGTGCCAGCAGTGAGGGTATTTCGACAGGGACCTCACCCCTCCACTTT.

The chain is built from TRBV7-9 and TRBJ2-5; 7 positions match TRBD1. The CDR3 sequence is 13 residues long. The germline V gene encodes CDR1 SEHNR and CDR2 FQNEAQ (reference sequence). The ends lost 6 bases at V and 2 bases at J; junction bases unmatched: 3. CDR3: CASRGTVQETQYF. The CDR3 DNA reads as TGTGCCAGCAGAGGGACAGTGCAAGAGACCCAGTACTTC.

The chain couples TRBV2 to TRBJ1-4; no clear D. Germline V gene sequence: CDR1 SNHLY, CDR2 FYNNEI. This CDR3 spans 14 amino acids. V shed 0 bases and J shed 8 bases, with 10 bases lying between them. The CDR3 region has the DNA TGTGCCAGCAGTGAAGCGGGCAGTCGGGAAAAACTGTTTTTT. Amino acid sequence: CASSEAGSREKLFF.

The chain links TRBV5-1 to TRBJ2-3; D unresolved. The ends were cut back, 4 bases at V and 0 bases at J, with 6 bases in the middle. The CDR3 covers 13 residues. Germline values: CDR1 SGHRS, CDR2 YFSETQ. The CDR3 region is CASSPPSTDTQYF. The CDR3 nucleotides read TGCGCCAGCAGCCCCCCTAGCACAGATACGCAGTATTTT.

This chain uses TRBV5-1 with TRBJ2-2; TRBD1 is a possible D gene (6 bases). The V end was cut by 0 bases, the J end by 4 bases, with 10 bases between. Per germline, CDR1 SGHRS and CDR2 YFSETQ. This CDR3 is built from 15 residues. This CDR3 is CASSLERGSTGELFF. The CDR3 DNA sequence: TGCGCCAGCAGCTTGGAAAGGGGGTCCACCGGGGAGCTGTTTTTT.

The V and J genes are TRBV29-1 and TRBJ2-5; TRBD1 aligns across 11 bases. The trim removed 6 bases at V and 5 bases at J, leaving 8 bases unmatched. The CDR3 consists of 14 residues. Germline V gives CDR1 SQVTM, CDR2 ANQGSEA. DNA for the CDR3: TGCAGCGTGAGGCGGACAGGGGGCTTGGAGACCCAGTACTTC. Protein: CSVRRTGGLETQYF. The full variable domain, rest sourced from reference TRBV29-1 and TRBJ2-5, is SAVISQKPSRDICQRGTSLTIQCQVDSQVTMMFWYRQQPGQSLTLIATANQGSEATYESGFVIDKFPISRPNLTFSTLTVSNMSPEDSSIYLCSVRRTGGLETQYFGPGTRLLVL.

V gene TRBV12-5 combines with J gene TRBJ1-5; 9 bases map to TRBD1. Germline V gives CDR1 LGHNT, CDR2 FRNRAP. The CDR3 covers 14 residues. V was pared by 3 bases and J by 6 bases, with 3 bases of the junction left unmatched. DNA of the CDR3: TGTGCTAGTGGTTTAGGGACAGGGCCTCAGCCCCAGCATTTT. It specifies CASGLGTGPQPQHF.

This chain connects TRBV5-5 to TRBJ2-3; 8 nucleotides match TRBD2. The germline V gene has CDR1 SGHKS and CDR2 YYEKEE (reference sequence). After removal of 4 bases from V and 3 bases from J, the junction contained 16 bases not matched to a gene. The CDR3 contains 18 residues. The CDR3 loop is CASSPGLVVTGGTDTQYF. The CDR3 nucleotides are TGTGCCAGCAGCCCGGGACTAGTCGTGACCGGGGGAACAGATACGCAGTATTTT.

The CDR3 region has the DNA TGTGCCAGCAGCCCCCGGGACAGGCAGGAAAAACTGTTTTTT. Its translation: CASSPRDRQEKLFF. The V call is TRBV5-4, the J call TRBJ1-4, with 8 positions matching TRBD1. The CDR3 contains 14 residues. Per germline, CDR1 SGHNT and CDR2 YYREEE (reference sequence). J was trimmed by 8 bases and V by 4 bases; bases with no gene match: 7.

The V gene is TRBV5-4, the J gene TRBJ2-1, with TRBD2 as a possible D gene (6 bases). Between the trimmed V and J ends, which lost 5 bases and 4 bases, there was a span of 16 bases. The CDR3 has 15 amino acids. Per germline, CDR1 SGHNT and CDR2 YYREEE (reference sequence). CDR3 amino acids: CASRRLGAGYNEQFF. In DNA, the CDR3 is TGTGCCAGCAGACGGCTAGGGGCGGGGTACAATGAGCAGTTCTTC.

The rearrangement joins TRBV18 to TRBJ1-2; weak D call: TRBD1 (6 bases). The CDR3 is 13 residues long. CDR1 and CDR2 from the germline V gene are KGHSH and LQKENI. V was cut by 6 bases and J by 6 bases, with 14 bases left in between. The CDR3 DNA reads TGTGCCAGCTCTCTCCAGGGGATGCATGGCTACACCTTC. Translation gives CASSLQGMHGYTF.

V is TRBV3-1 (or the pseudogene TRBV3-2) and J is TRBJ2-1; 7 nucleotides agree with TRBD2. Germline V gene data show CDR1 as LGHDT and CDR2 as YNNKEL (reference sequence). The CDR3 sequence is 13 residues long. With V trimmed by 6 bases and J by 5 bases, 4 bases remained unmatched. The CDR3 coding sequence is TGTGCCAGCAGAGGAGCGGGGAACAATGAGCAGTTCTTC. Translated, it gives CASRGAGNNEQFF.

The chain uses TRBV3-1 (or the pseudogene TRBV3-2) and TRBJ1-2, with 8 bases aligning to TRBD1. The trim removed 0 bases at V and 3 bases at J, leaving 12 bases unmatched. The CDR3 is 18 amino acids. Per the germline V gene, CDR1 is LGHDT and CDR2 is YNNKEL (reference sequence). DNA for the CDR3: TGTGCCAGCAGCCAAGAATCATGGCAGGGGGCGACTGACTATGGCTACACCTTC. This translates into CASSQESWQGATDYGYTF.

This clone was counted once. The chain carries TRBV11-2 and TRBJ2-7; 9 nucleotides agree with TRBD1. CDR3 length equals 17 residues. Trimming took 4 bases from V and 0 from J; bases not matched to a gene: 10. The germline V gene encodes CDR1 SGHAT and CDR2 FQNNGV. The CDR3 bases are TGTGCCAGCAGCTACCCCAACTACAGGGGGCGCTCCTACGAGCAGTACTTC. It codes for CASSYPNYRGRSYEQYF.

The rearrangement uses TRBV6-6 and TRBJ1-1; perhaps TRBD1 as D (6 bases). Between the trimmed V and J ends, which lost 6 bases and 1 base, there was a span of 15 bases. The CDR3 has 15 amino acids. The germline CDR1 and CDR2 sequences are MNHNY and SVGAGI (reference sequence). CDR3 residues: CASRAWGPANTEAFF. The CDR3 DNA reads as TGTGCCAGCAGGGCCTGGGGGCCCGCGAACACTGAAGCTTTCTTT.

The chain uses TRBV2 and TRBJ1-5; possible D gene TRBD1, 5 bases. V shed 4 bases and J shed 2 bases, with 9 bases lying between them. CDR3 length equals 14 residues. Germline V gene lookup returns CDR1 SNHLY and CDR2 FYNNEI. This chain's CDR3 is CASSVGGRNQPQHF. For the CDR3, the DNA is TGTGCCAGCAGTGTGGGGGGTCGCAATCAGCCCCAGCATTTT.

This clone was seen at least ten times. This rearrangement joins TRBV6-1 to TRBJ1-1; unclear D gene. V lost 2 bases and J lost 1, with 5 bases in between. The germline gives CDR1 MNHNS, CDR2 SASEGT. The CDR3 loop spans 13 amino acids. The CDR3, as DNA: TGTGCCAGCAGTGAAATCTGGAACACTGAAGCTTTCTTT. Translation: CASSEIWNTEAFF.

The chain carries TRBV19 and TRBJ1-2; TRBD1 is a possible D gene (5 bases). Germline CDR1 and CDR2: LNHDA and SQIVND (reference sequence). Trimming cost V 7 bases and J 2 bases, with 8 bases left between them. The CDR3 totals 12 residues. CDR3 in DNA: TGTGCCAGTAAATCAGGGAACTATGGCTACACCTTC. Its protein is CASKSGNYGYTF.

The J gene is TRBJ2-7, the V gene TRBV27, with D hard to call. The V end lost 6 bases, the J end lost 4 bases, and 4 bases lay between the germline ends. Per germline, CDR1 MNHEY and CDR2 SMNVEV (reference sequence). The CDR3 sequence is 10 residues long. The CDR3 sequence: CASREYEQYF. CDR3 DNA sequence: TGTGCCAGCAGGGAGTACGAGCAGTACTTC.